The 9 T cell receptor beta chains given below trace back to one sample, sequenced in a study of T cell repertoires in cytomegalovirus infection. A single record per CDR3 protein comes from TCRdb applying MiXCR to the reads. The sample lists about a million distinct CDR3 sequences; roughly 31% were seen once. These receptors have no known antigen. The input for sequencing was cultured CD8+ T cells from PBMCs, taken from culture after CMV antigen stimulation. Receptors originate from a human donor in good health (CMV status not recorded). Some clones in this sample may be carry-over from other donors' samples.

The V and J genes are TRBV10-3 and TRBJ2-7, with D possibly matching TRBD2 (5 bases). This CDR3 is 12 amino acids long. V was pared by 5 bases and J by 4 bases, with 9 bases between. Germline V gives CDR1 ENHRY, CDR2 SYGVKD. CDR3 DNA sequence: TGTGCCATCAGTATCCCGGGGTACGAGCAGTACTTC. Protein product: CAISIPGYEQYF.

In its sample, this clonotype was seen a few times. The rearrangement links TRBV9 to TRBJ1-1, with a tentative D call TRBD1 (5 bases). V shed 0 bases and J shed 4 bases, with 10 bases lying between them. There are 14 residues in the CDR3. The germline V gene encodes CDR1 SGDLS and CDR2 YYNGEE. The CDR3 nucleotides are TGTGCCAGCAGCGTAGATTTGAGGGGCACTGAAGCTTTCTTT. It encodes CASSVDLRGTEAFF.

This clonotype was counted at least ten times. The V and J genes are TRBV7-9 and TRBJ2-1, with D possibly matching TRBD1 (5 bases). The V end was cut by 1 base, the J end by 6 bases, with 7 bases between. Germline CDR1 SEHNR, CDR2 FQNEAQ (reference sequence). This CDR3 has 13 amino acids. The CDR3 loop is CASSLGQGNEQFF. Here the CDR3 DNA reads TGTGCCAGCAGCTTAGGGCAGGGCAATGAGCAGTTCTTC.

The rearrangement links TRBV7-8 to TRBJ2-1; D may match TRBD1 or TRBD2 (5 bases each). V was cut by 3 bases and J by 8 bases, with 14 bases left in between. Looked up from germline, CDR1 is SGHVS and CDR2 is FQNEAQ. There are 14 residues in the CDR3. The CDR3 protein is CASSLGTIVHEQFF. DNA of the CDR3: TGTGCCAGCAGCTTGGGGACGATTGTCCATGAGCAGTTCTTC.

The J gene is TRBJ2-1, the V gene TRBV14; 9 nucleotides match TRBD1. There are 16 residues in the CDR3. Germline CDR1 and CDR2: SGHDN and FVKESK. The V segment lost 1 base and the J segment 2 bases; nucleotides outside the gene matches: 3. CDR3 DNA sequence: TGTGCCAGCAGCCAAGGCGGACAGGGGCCCTACAATGAGCAGTTCTTC. Residues: CASSQGGQGPYNEQFF.

This chain uses TRBV6-8 with TRBJ2-5; D is unresolved. Germline loops: CDR1 MNHGY, CDR2 SAAAGT. Trimming took off 4 bases at V and 4 bases at J, with 13 bases between the two ends. The CDR3 covers 14 residues. The CDR3 DNA follows: TGTGCCAGCAGTTCTGACGAGGATATAGAGACCCAGTACTTC. Its protein is CASSSDEDIETQYF.

A few counts support this clonotype. J is TRBJ2-3 and V is TRBV2; 9 bases fit TRBD2. The V gene's germline CDR1 is SNHLY and CDR2 FYNNEI. Trimming cost V 9 bases and J 2 bases; bases outside gene matches: 9. The CDR3 totals 15 residues. CDR3 sequence: CARPGASGATDTQYF. The CDR3 region has the DNA TGTGCCAGACCCGGGGCTAGCGGGGCCACAGATACGCAGTATTTT.

V gene TRBV3-1 combines with J gene TRBJ2-2, with 12 nucleotides matching TRBD2. The length of the CDR3 is 17 residues. With 1 base clipped from V and 1 base from J, the junction kept 1 base outside the gene matches. Germline lookup yields CDR1 LGHDT and CDR2 YNNKEL (reference sequence). CDR3 nucleotide sequence: TGTGCCAGCAGCCAAGGGACTAGCGGGGTGAACACCGGGGAGCTGTTTTTT. Translated: CASSQGTSGVNTGELFF. The full variable domain, completed using reference TRBV3-1 and TRBJ2-2, is DTAVSQTPKYLVTQMGNDKSIKCEQNLGHDTMYWYKQDSKKFLKIMFSYNNKELIINETVPNRFSPKSPDKAHLNLHINSLELGDSAVYFCASSQGTSGVNTGELFFGEGSRLTVL.

This chain connects TRBV10-3 to TRBJ1-5; D unresolved. Germline CDR1 and CDR2: ENHRY and SYGVKD. The CDR3 runs to 13 residues. Trimming stripped 10 bases from V and 0 bases from J, with 10 bases between. The CDR3 here is CATRHISNQPQHF. CDR3 bases: TGTGCCACAAGACATATTAGCAATCAGCCCCAGCATTTT.